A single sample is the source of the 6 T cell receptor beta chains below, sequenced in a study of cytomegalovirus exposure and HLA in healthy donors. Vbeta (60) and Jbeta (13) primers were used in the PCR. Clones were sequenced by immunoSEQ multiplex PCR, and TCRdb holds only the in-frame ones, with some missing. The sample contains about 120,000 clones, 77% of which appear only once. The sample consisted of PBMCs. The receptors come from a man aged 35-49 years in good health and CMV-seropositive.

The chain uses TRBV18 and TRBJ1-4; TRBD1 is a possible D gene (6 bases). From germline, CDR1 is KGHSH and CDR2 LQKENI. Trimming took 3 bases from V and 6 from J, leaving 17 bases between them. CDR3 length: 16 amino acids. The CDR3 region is CASSPPGTSRDEKLFF. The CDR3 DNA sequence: TGTGCCAGCTCACCCCCTGGGACATCTAGGGATGAAAAACTGTTTTTT.

The CDR3 protein is CASSRGGGNNQPQHF. CDR3 DNA sequence: TGTGCCAGCAGCCGGGGGGGAGGGAACAATCAGCCCCAGCATTTT. This chain joins TRBV9 and TRBJ1-5; D possibly corresponds to TRBD1 (5 bases). Germline assignment: CDR1 SGDLS and CDR2 YYNGEE. V was shortened by 4 bases and J by 3 bases, with 14 bases between the two germline ends. The CDR3 loop spans 15 amino acids.

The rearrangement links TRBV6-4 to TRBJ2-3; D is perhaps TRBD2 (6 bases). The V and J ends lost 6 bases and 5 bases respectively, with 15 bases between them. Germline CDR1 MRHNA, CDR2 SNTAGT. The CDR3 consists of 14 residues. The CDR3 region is CASSPGLARDTQYF. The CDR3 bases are TGTGCCAGCAGCCCAGGCCTAGCGCGAGATACGCAGTATTTT.

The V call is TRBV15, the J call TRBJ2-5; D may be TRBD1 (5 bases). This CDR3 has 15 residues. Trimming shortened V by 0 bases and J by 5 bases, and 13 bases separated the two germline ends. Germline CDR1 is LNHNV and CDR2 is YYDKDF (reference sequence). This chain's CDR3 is CATSRDLGVRETQYF. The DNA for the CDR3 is TGTGCCACCAGCAGAGACCTAGGGGTGAGGGAGACCCAGTACTTC.

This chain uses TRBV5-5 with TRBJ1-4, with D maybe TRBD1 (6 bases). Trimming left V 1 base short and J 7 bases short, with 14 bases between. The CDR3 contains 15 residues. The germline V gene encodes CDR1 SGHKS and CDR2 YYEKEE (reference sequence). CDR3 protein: CASSLLRGEREKLFF. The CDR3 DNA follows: TGTGCCAGCAGCTTGCTCAGGGGCGAGCGTGAAAAACTGTTTTTT.

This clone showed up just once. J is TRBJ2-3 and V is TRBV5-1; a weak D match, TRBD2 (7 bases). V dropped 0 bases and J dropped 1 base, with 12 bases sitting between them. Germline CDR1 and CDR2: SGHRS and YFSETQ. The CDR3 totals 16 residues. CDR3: CASSLGEGGGTDTQYF. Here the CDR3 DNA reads TGCGCCAGCAGCTTGGGCGAGGGGGGGGGCACAGATACGCAGTATTTT.